Presented here are 3 T cell receptor beta chains from one specimen sequenced in a study of OX40 agonist ivuxolimab in advanced cancers. Receptor libraries were prepared by the immunoSEQ multiplex PCR assay. Imported from immuneACCESS, the table was reduced by TCRdb to in-frame sequences with V and J called. These copies leave out some clones; in studies compared against another copy, an unresolved V gene accounts for under half, and the cause of the remainder is not known. This sample gives around 19,000 clones in total; 83% of them show up just once. Of the sample, around 59% is held by the ten largest clones. Source: CD4+ or CD8+ T cells sorted from blood, taken in a trial of the OX40 agonist ivuxolimab. These receptors were taken from an adult with an advanced solid tumor such as melanoma, head and neck, liver or kidney cancer.

The chain links TRBV19 to TRBJ2-1; D is perhaps TRBD1 or TRBD2 (6 bases each). The CDR3 contains 13 residues. Deletions cut 1 base from V and 9 bases from J, with 10 bases between. Germline values: CDR1 LNHDA, CDR2 SQIVND (reference sequence). CDR3 residues: CASSIVEGVEQFF. The CDR3 region has the DNA TGTGCCAGTAGTATAGTGGAGGGGGTTGAGCAGTTCTTC.

The chain couples TRBV29-1 to TRBJ1-2, with 7 bases that match TRBD1. The V gene end was trimmed by 3 bases and the J gene end by 6 bases; junction bases not matched to a gene: 4. There are 12 residues in the CDR3. Germline values: CDR1 SQVTM, CDR2 ANQGSEA. This chain's CDR3 is CSVDFTGDGYTF. The CDR3 nucleotides are TGCAGCGTTGATTTCACAGGGGATGGCTACACCTTC.

The chain recombines TRBV4-3 with TRBJ1-1; D is perhaps TRBD1 (5 bases). CDR1 and CDR2 from the germline V gene are LGHNA and YSLEER. The ends were cut back, 0 bases at V and 3 bases at J, with 20 bases in the middle. The CDR3 is 18 residues long. CDR3: CASSQDTPGDMMDTEAFF. The CDR3 DNA reads TGCGCCAGCAGCCAAGACACCCCGGGGGATATGATGGACACTGAAGCTTTCTTT.